This T cell receptor beta chain was recorded in a study of beta chain features in type 1 diabetes. The isolated RNA, all of it, was reverse transcribed, so expressed TCRB transcripts were what got sequenced. Profiling relied on immunoSEQ multiplex PCR, and the TCRdb table lists in-frame clones only, not all of them. The sample records some 63,000 clones, almost 50% being singletons. Broader study findings: Patients with Type 1 diabetes showed moderately but significantly shorter TCRB CDR3s in all four CD4+ subsets.

This clone occurred a few times. Its specificity is not known. The source of this sequence is a young man with type 1 diabetes. The specimen was central memory CD4+ T cells from blood.

Here the CDR3 DNA reads TGTGCCAGCAGCTTAGGGGCGCCGGGGGGGGGCGAGACCCAGTACTTC. This gives the protein CASSLGAPGGGETQYF. The chain recombines TRBV11-2 with TRBJ2-5; 8 bases agree with TRBD2. Losses at the gene ends were 1 base for V and 5 bases for J; bases not matched to a gene: 9. CDR3 size: 16 residues. CDR1 is SGHAT and CDR2 is FQNNGV in the germline V gene.